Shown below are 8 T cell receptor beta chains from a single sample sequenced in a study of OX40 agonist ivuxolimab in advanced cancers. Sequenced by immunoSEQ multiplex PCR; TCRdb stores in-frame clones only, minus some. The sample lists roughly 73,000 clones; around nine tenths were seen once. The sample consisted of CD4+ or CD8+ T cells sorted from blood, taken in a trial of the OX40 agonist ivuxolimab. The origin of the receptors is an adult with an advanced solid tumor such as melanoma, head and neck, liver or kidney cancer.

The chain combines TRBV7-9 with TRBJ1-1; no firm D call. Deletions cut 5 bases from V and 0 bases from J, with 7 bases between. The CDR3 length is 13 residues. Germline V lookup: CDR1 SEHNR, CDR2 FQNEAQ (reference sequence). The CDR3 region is CASSMPVNTEAFF. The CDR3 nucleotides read TGTGCCAGCAGCATGCCCGTGAACACTGAAGCTTTCTTT.

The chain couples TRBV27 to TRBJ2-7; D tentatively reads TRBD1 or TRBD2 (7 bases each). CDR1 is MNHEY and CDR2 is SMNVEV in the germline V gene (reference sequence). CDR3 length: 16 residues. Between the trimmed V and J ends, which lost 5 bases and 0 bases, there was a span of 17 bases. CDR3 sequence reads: CASSPGGGRSSYEQYF. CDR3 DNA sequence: TGTGCCAGCAGTCCAGGGGGGGGTCGCAGCTCCTACGAGCAGTACTTC.

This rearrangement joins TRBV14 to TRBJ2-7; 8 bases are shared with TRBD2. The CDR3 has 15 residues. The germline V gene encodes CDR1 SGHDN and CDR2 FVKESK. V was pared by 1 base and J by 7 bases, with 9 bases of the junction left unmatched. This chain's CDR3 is CASSQATGGPGEQYF. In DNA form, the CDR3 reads TGTGCCAGCAGCCAAGCAACGGGGGGGCCTGGGGAGCAGTACTTC.

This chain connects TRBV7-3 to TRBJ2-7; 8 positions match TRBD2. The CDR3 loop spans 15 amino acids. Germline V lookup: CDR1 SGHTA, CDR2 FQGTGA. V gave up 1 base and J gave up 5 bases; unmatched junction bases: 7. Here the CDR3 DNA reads TGTGCCAGCAGCTTAATGGAAGCGGGGGCAAACGAGCAGTACTTC. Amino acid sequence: CASSLMEAGANEQYF. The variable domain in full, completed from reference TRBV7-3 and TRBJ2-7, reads GAGVSQTPSNKVTEKGKYVELRCDPISGHTALYWYRQSLGQGPEFLIYFQGTGAADDSGLPNDRFFAVRPEGSVSTLKIQRTERGDSAVYLCASSLMEAGANEQYFGPGTRLTVT.

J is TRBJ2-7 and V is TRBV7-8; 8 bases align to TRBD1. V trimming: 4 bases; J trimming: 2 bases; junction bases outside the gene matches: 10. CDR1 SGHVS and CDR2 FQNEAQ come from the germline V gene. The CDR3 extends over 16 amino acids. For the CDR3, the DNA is TGTGCCAGCAGCTCGACAGGGGCTGAAGCTACCTACGAGCAGTACTTC. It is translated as CASSSTGAEATYEQYF.

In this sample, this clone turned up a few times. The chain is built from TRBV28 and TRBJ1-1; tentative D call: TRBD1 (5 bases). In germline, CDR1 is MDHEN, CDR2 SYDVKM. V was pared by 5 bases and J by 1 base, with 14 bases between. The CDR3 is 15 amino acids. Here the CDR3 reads CASSQSGWGNTEAFF. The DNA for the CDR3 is TGTGCCAGCAGTCAGTCAGGGTGGGGGAACACTGAAGCTTTCTTT.

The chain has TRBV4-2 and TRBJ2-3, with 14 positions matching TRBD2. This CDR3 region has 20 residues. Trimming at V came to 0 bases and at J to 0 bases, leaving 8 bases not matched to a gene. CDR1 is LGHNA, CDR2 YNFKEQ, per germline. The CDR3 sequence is CASSQDAGLAGVRSTDTQYF. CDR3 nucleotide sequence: TGTGCCAGCAGCCAAGATGCGGGACTAGCGGGAGTTAGGAGCACAGATACGCAGTATTTT.

The CDR3 reads CASRLAGAGEQYF. The DNA for the CDR3 is TGTGCCAGCAGACTAGCGGGAGCGGGGGAGCAGTACTTC. This chain links TRBV25-1 with TRBJ2-7, with 11 bases matching TRBD2. Germline trimming cut 6 bases from V and 7 bases from J; bases unmatched to any gene: 5. In germline, CDR1 is MGHDK, CDR2 SYGVNS. CDR3 size: 13 residues.